The 20 T cell receptor beta chains below all came from one sample that was sequenced in a study of OX40 agonist ivuxolimab in advanced cancers. Some clones are missing from TCRdb's copy, which holds only in-frame ones; the method was immunoSEQ multiplex PCR. The sample has around 62,000 clones, roughly 88% seen once. This material consisted of CD4+ or CD8+ T cells sorted from blood, taken in a trial of the OX40 agonist ivuxolimab. The receptors were sampled from an adult with an advanced solid tumor such as melanoma, head and neck, liver or kidney cancer.

This rearrangement joins TRBV28 to TRBJ2-1; maybe TRBD2 (6 bases). Germline loops: CDR1 MDHEN, CDR2 SYDVKM. V was trimmed by 6 bases and J by 2 bases, leaving 14 bases between them. This CDR3 spans 15 amino acids. CDR3 loop: CASRSSGGTYNEQFF. CDR3 DNA sequence: TGTGCCAGCAGATCGAGTGGGGGGACCTACAATGAGCAGTTCTTC.

The chain recombines TRBV18 with TRBJ2-5; TRBD2 might be the D (6 bases). Germline lookup yields CDR1 KGHSH and CDR2 LQKENI. The length of the CDR3 is 19 residues. Trimming cost V 3 bases and J 5 bases, with 28 bases left between them. CDR3 sequence: CASSPQRRGEAAGEETQYF. Here the CDR3 DNA reads TGTGCCAGCTCACCCCAGAGGAGGGGCGAGGCCGCCGGTGAGGAGACCCAGTACTTC.

Written as DNA, the CDR3 is TGTGCCAGCAGCTTAACGCCCGGTCGGGACAATGAGCAGTTCTTC. Its translation is CASSLTPGRDNEQFF. V usage is TRBV7-2 and J usage is TRBJ2-1; unclear D gene. This CDR3 has 15 amino acids. Per germline, CDR1 SGHTA and CDR2 FQGNSA. The V end lost 2 bases, the J end lost 5 bases, and 13 bases lay between the germline ends.

This clone came up once. The chain joins TRBV7-6 to TRBJ2-1, with 7 positions matching TRBD2. The CDR3 extends over 16 amino acids. From germline, CDR1 is SGHVS and CDR2 FNYEAQ. J lost 1 base, V lost 4 bases, and 7 bases had no gene match. CDR3 in amino acids: CASSSRSGDSYNEQFF. CDR3 nucleotide sequence: TGTGCCAGCAGCTCCAGAAGCGGGGATTCCTACAATGAGCAGTTCTTC.

The sample holds a few counts of this clone. The chain has TRBV19 and TRBJ2-1; D is unclear. The CDR3 is 15 amino acids. The germline V gene encodes CDR1 LNHDA and CDR2 SQIVND (reference sequence). V lost 6 bases and J 0 bases, leaving 12 bases between the germline ends. The CDR3 DNA reads as TGTGCCAGTAGAGCGAGACGGAGCTCCTACAATGAGCAGTTCTTC. Amino acids: CASRARRSSYNEQFF.

This clone was observed a single time. V is TRBV4-1 and J is TRBJ1-2, with 8 bases lining up with TRBD1. Germline V gene lookup returns CDR1 MGHRA and CDR2 YSYEKL. The CDR3 has 13 residues. Trimming removed 6 bases from V and 1 base from J; junction bases left unmatched: 1. CDR3 in DNA: TGCGCCAGCAGGGGGACAGGTAACTATGGCTACACCTTC. This gives the protein CASRGTGNYGYTF.

J is TRBJ2-1 and V is TRBV5-1; 9 bases line up with TRBD1. The CDR3 has 15 amino acids. Germline V lookup: CDR1 SGHRS, CDR2 YFSETQ. The junction had 9 bases not matched to a gene; V was cut back by 4 bases and J by 7 bases. The CDR3 DNA sequence: TGCGCCAGCAGCCGTGGGACAGGGCCCCGTAATGAGCAGTTCTTC. As protein: CASSRGTGPRNEQFF.

The V and J genes are TRBV6-1 and TRBJ2-7, with D possibly being TRBD2 (5 bases). This CDR3 has 13 residues. The germline gives CDR1 MNHNS, CDR2 SASEGT. The V gene lost 6 bases and the J gene lost 3 bases, with 12 bases spanning the gap. In nucleotides, the CDR3 is TGTGCCAGCAGCCCAGACGGGAACTACGAGCAGTACTTC. It encodes CASSPDGNYEQYF.

This clone was detected a few times. This chain uses TRBV5-1 with TRBJ2-3, with TRBD2 matching over 12 bases. This CDR3 contains 16 residues. Germline V gene lookup returns CDR1 SGHRS and CDR2 YFSETQ. The V segment lost 3 bases and the J segment 4 bases; nucleotides outside the gene matches: 6. DNA for the CDR3: TGCGCCAGCAGCTCCTCGCTAGCGGGAGGGGCAGATACGCAGTATTTT. It encodes CASSSSLAGGADTQYF. Filled out from reference TRBV5-1 and TRBJ2-3, the complete variable domain reads KAGVTQTPRYLIKTRGQQVTLSCSPISGHRSVSWYQQTPGQGLQFLFEYFSETQRNKGNFPGRFSGRQFSNSRSEMNVSTLELGDSALYLCASSSSLAGGADTQYFGPGTRLTVL.

CDR3 amino acids: CASSLLDSNQPQHF. The CDR3 bases are TGTGCCAGCTCACTACTGGACAGCAATCAGCCCCAGCATTTT. The rearrangement links TRBV18 to TRBJ1-5, with D unresolved. There are 14 residues in the CDR3. The V and J ends lost 4 bases and 1 base respectively, with 8 bases between them. The V gene's germline CDR1 is KGHSH and CDR2 LQKENI.

The chain combines TRBV6-5 with TRBJ2-7; TRBD1 is a possible D gene (6 bases). With 0 bases removed from V and 3 bases from J, the gap between germline ends came to 12 bases. The CDR3 totals 15 residues. Looked up from germline, CDR1 is MNHEY and CDR2 is SVGAGI. The CDR3 region is CASSYSRDTFYEQYF. DNA for the CDR3: TGTGCCAGCAGTTACTCCCGGGACACCTTCTACGAGCAGTACTTC.

The V gene is TRBV5-4, the J gene TRBJ2-3; the D gene is possibly TRBD2 (5 bases). Per the germline V gene, CDR1 is SGHNT and CDR2 is YYREEE (reference sequence). The CDR3 consists of 16 residues. Trimming left V 4 bases short and J 0 bases short, with 15 bases between. The CDR3, as DNA: TGTGCCAGCAGCGGTAACACTAGATCTAGCACAGATACGCAGTATTTT. It codes for CASSGNTRSSTDTQYF.

The rearrangement joins TRBV6-5 to TRBJ2-7, with D tentatively TRBD1 (6 bases). The CDR3 extends over 15 amino acids. The V gene lost 0 bases and the J gene lost 2 bases, with 11 bases spanning the gap. Germline values: CDR1 MNHEY, CDR2 SVGAGI. The CDR3 nucleotides read TGTGCCAGCAGTTACTCCCCCGGACAGACCTACGAGCAGTACTTC. The encoded protein is CASSYSPGQTYEQYF.

V and J are TRBV15 and TRBJ2-5; D ambiguous. The CDR3 is made up of 14 amino acids. Germline assignment: CDR1 LNHNV and CDR2 YYDKDF (reference sequence). V gave up 1 base and J gave up 2 bases, with 8 bases separating them. The CDR3 DNA is TGTGCCACCAGCAGAGGAGACAAACAAGAGACCCAGTACTTC. Protein sequence: CATSRGDKQETQYF.

V gene TRBV5-1 combines with J gene TRBJ1-4; the D is unclear. Trimming removed 2 bases at V and 0 bases at J, with 5 bases between. Germline CDR1 reads SGHRS; CDR2 reads YFSETQ. The CDR3 length is 14 residues. The DNA of the CDR3 is TGCGCCAGCAGCTTCACCACAACTAATGAAAAACTGTTTTTT. Translation: CASSFTTTNEKLFF.

V and J are TRBV7-3 and TRBJ2-1; 8 positions match TRBD2. Germline V CDR1 and CDR2: SGHTA, FQGTGA. The ends lost 2 bases at V and 1 base at J; junction bases unmatched: 4. There are 16 residues in the CDR3. As DNA, the CDR3 is TGTGCCAGCAGCTTACTAGCGGGCACATCCTACAATGAGCAGTTCTTC. Protein sequence: CASSLLAGTSYNEQFF.

This chain joins TRBV28 and TRBJ1-2; 7 bases match TRBD1. CDR1 and CDR2 (germline): MDHEN, SYDVKM. The J segment lost 8 bases and the V segment lost 5 bases, leaving 5 bases of the junction unmatched. The CDR3 is 12 residues long. The CDR3 DNA follows: TGTGCCAGCAGTAGACAGGGAGAAGGCTACACCTTC. This sequence encodes CASSRQGEGYTF.

The CDR3 DNA reads as TGTGCCAGCAGAGAGGGGCTCGGGGTGAACACTGAAGCTTTCTTT. This encodes CASREGLGVNTEAFF. The chain links TRBV6-1 to TRBJ1-1; perhaps TRBD1 as D (5 bases). CDR1 and CDR2 (germline): MNHNS, SASEGT. The CDR3 is 15 amino acids. V was pared by 6 bases and J by 0 bases, with 14 bases between.

The chain joins TRBV19 to TRBJ2-2, with D possibly being TRBD2 (5 bases). Germline V gene sequence: CDR1 LNHDA, CDR2 SQIVND (reference sequence). Between the trimmed V and J ends, which lost 6 bases and 1 base, there was a span of 12 bases. The CDR3 runs to 15 residues. The CDR3 loop reads CASSRGDLNTGELFF. The CDR3 DNA sequence: TGTGCCAGTAGCCGGGGAGACTTGAACACCGGGGAGCTGTTTTTT.

The V call is TRBV7-9, the J call TRBJ2-7, with a possible D match to TRBD1 (7 bases). The CDR3 is 15 residues long. Germline CDR1 is SEHNR and CDR2 is FQNEAQ (reference sequence). Trimming pared 3 bases from V and 2 bases from J, leaving 14 bases between. CDR3 DNA: TGTGCCAGCAGCTTGGGGGGACAGAGGACCTACGAGCAGTACTTC. Protein sequence: CASSLGGQRTYEQYF.